Shown below are 27 T cell receptor beta chains from a single sample sequenced in a study of radiation and T cells in renal cell carcinoma. Produced via immunoSEQ multiplex PCR; TCRdb's table is partial and in-frame only. Of tens of thousands of clones in the sample, approximately 86% were seen once. Regarding time point: blood 2 weeks post-SBRT. Treatment noted: 15 Gy SBRT to primary tumor, nephrectomy 4 weeks later. This material consisted of blood, taken from a patient whose treatment included radiotherapy and nephrectomy. These receptors were taken from a woman aged 45-65 years with renal cell carcinoma.

The CDR3 DNA is TGCGCCAGCAGTGGGATAGGGCAGCTGAACACCGGGGAGCTGTTTTTT. Protein sequence: CASSGIGQLNTGELFF. The gene calls are TRBV10-1 and TRBJ2-2; no reliable D call. Between the trimmed V and J ends, which lost 4 bases and 1 base, there was a span of 13 bases. Per the germline V gene, CDR1 is WNHNN and CDR2 is SYGVQD (reference sequence). The CDR3 runs 16 residues.

This rearrangement joins TRBV29-1 to TRBJ2-7, with 11 bases matching TRBD1. Unmatched junction bases numbered 10, after V lost 5 bases and J lost 7 bases. CDR1 and CDR2 (germline): SQVTM, ANQGSEA. CDR3 length equals 14 residues. CDR3 sequence: CSVKIGTGGREQYF. In nucleotides, the CDR3 is TGCAGCGTTAAGATAGGGACAGGGGGAAGGGAGCAGTACTTC.

This chain connects TRBV18 to TRBJ1-5, with 10 bases matching TRBD1. V was pared by 3 bases and J by 4 bases, with 3 bases of the junction left unmatched. There are 15 residues in the CDR3. The germline gives CDR1 KGHSH, CDR2 LQKENI. This CDR3 is CASSPGTGDNQPQHF. The CDR3 DNA reads as TGTGCCAGCTCACCTGGGACAGGGGATAATCAGCCCCAGCATTTT.

The V and J genes are TRBV6-6 and TRBJ2-7; D ambiguous. The CDR3 extends over 14 amino acids. Between the trimmed V and J ends, which lost 4 bases and 4 bases, there was a span of 14 bases. Germline CDR1 reads MNHNY; CDR2 reads SVGAGI (reference sequence). CDR3 nucleotides: TGTGCCAGCAGTTTCTCTCAAGGATTGTACGAGCAGTACTTC. Its translation: CASSFSQGLYEQYF.

The V and J genes are TRBV7-9 and TRBJ1-1; D unclear. Germline V gives CDR1 SEHNR, CDR2 FQNEAQ (reference sequence). V was trimmed by 7 bases and J by 0 bases, leaving 15 bases between them. The CDR3 is 15 residues long. CDR3 amino acids: CASIIGRAMNTEAFF. CDR3 DNA sequence: TGTGCCAGCATCATCGGGAGAGCCATGAACACTGAAGCTTTCTTT.

The chain joins TRBV28 to TRBJ2-7; 10 bases map to TRBD1. The CDR3 has 13 amino acids. After removal of 6 bases from V and 5 bases from J, the junction contained 4 bases not matched to a gene. Germline V gives CDR1 MDHEN, CDR2 SYDVKM. CDR3 bases: TGTGCCAGCAGACGACAGGGGGCTAACGAGCAGTACTTC. This codes for CASRRQGANEQYF.

The chain employs TRBV30 and TRBJ2-5, with TRBD2 identical over 9 bases. Germline CDR1 GTSNPN, CDR2 SVGIG (reference sequence). The J segment lost 1 base and the V segment lost 5 bases, leaving 2 bases of the junction unmatched. This CDR3 region has 13 residues. CDR3 sequence (DNA): TGTGCCTGGGAAGCGGGGGGCCAAGAGACCCAGTACTTC. Translating gives CAWEAGGQETQYF.

The chain is built from TRBV7-2 and TRBJ1-2; no definite D call. Germline V gives CDR1 SGHTA, CDR2 FQGNSA. Trimming took 3 bases from V and 0 from J, leaving 11 bases between them. The CDR3 spans 15 residues. CDR3 residues: CASSLDQPSNYGYTF. The CDR3 region has the DNA TGTGCCAGCAGCTTGGATCAGCCTTCTAACTATGGCTACACCTTC.

The chain carries TRBV10-3 and TRBJ1-1; TRBD1 is a possible D gene (6 bases). The V gene's germline CDR1 is ENHRY and CDR2 SYGVKD. Trimming stripped 5 bases from V and 1 base from J, with 11 bases between. The CDR3 contains 14 residues. This CDR3 is CAISRGLGNTEAFF. The CDR3 DNA follows: TGTGCCATCAGTAGGGGGTTGGGGAACACTGAAGCTTTCTTT.

The chain employs TRBV7-8 and TRBJ2-2; a weak D match, TRBD2 (5 bases). V lost 6 bases, J lost 5 bases, and 10 bases lay in between. The CDR3 has 13 residues. Germline CDR1 is SGHVS and CDR2 is FQNEAQ. This CDR3 reads CASSPRGTGELFF. Here the CDR3 DNA reads TGTGCCAGCAGTCCCCGGGGAACCGGGGAGCTGTTTTTT.

The V and J genes are TRBV28 and TRBJ2-7; D is perhaps TRBD1 (6 bases). Germline V CDR1 and CDR2: MDHEN, SYDVKM. Trimming stripped 1 base from V and 1 base from J, with 8 bases between. This CDR3 comprises 14 residues. The CDR3 reads CASSLSGTSYEQYF. The DNA of the CDR3 is TGTGCCAGCAGTTTATCGGGGACATCCTACGAGCAGTACTTC.

The chain uses TRBV6-1 and TRBJ1-6; 8 bases fit TRBD1. This CDR3 spans 15 amino acids. Germline lookup yields CDR1 MNHNS and CDR2 SASEGT. J lost 9 bases, V lost 6 bases, and 10 bases had no gene match. CDR3 amino acids: CASRKLTGVPSPLHF. The CDR3 DNA sequence: TGTGCCAGCAGGAAACTGACAGGGGTCCCTTCACCCCTCCACTTT.

This chain joins TRBV9 and TRBJ2-2; 9 bases match TRBD2. V gave up 0 bases and J gave up 6 bases; unmatched junction bases: 6. CDR3 size: 16 residues. Germline-derived CDR1 and CDR2 are SGDLS and YYNGEE. CDR3 residues: CASSVGLAGNSGELFF. The CDR3 nucleotides read TGTGCCAGCAGCGTAGGTCTAGCGGGGAATTCCGGGGAGCTGTTTTTT. The whole variable domain, remainder taken from reference TRBV9 and TRBJ2-2, is DSGVTQTPKHLITATGQRVTLRCSPRSGDLSVYWYQQSLDQGLQFLIQYYNGEERAKGNILERFSAQQFPDLHSELNLSSLELGDSALYFCASSVGLAGNSGELFFGEGSRLTVL.

Turning to this clone: The germline gene is not matched at one end of the junction; a read error may be the cause. The chain carries TRBV7-9 and TRBJ1-2; D is uncertain. CDR3 length equals 12 residues. Germline assignment: CDR1 SEHNR and CDR2 FQNEAQ (reference sequence). The CDR3 DNA sequence: TGTGCCAGCAGCTTAGCCCCAGGACCAGAAAACTTC. Amino acid sequence: CASSLAPGPENF.

The chain combines TRBV6-5 with TRBJ1-5; weak D call: TRBD1 (6 bases). The CDR3 loop spans 13 amino acids. Trimming left V 5 bases short and J 6 bases short, with 11 bases between. CDR1 and CDR2 (germline): MNHEY, SVGAGI. The CDR3 protein is CASSRGARQPQHF. CDR3 in DNA: TGTGCCAGCAGTCGGGGGGCGCGTCAGCCCCAGCATTTT.

The chain employs TRBV9 and TRBJ2-7; D is unresolved. CDR3 length: 15 amino acids. V was shortened by 5 bases and J by 0 bases, with 15 bases between the two germline ends. The germline V gene has CDR1 SGDLS and CDR2 YYNGEE. The CDR3 coding sequence is TGTGCCAGCAGTCCCACCGCGTCGAGCTCCTACGAGCAGTACTTC. Translation: CASSPTASSSYEQYF.

The chain recombines TRBV6-1 with TRBJ2-5; TRBD1 aligns across 9 bases. The J segment lost 4 bases and the V segment lost 4 bases, leaving 7 bases of the junction unmatched. The CDR3 extends over 15 amino acids. Germline CDR1 and CDR2: MNHNS and SASEGT. The CDR3 DNA is TGTGCCAGCAGTGGTAACAGGGGGCGCTTAGAGACCCAGTACTTC. Residues: CASSGNRGRLETQYF.

The chain combines TRBV6-1 with TRBJ2-7; D unclear. The germline CDR1 and CDR2 sequences are MNHNS and SASEGT. The CDR3 totals 10 residues. V gave up 4 bases and J gave up 6 bases, with 4 bases separating them. The CDR3 protein is CASSGLEQYF. The CDR3 DNA reads as TGTGCCAGCAGTGGCCTCGAGCAGTACTTC.

The V call is TRBV7-2, the J call TRBJ1-1; weak D call: TRBD1 (5 bases). CDR3 size: 14 residues. V gave up 1 base and J gave up 1 base, with 7 bases separating them. The V gene's germline CDR1 is SGHTA and CDR2 FQGNSA. The CDR3 is CASSLVRANTEAFF. For the CDR3, the DNA is TGTGCCAGCAGCTTAGTCAGGGCGAACACTGAAGCTTTCTTT.

This chain joins TRBV30 and TRBJ1-2; no definite D call. This CDR3 is 13 amino acids long. Germline CDR1 reads GTSNPN; CDR2 reads SVGIG (reference sequence). V dropped 4 bases and J dropped 8 bases, with 17 bases sitting between them. CDR3 coding DNA: TGTGCCTGGACCCCCAGAGTTTTGGGCGGCTACACCTTC. Its translation: CAWTPRVLGGYTF.

The CDR3 loop is CASSQGGTKVETQYF. As DNA, the CDR3 is TGTGCCAGCAGCCAGGGGGGGACCAAGGTAGAGACCCAGTACTTC. The chain uses TRBV7-6 and TRBJ2-5; possibly TRBD1 or TRBD2 for D (7 bases each). Germline lookup yields CDR1 SGHVS and CDR2 FNYEAQ. Trimming pared 5 bases from V and 4 bases from J, leaving 17 bases between. The CDR3 loop spans 15 amino acids. Full variable domain (remainder filled in from reference TRBV7-6 and TRBJ2-5): GAGVSQSPRYKVTKRGQDVALRCDPISGHVSLYWYRQALGQGPEFLTYFNYEAQQDKSGLPNDRFSAERPEGSISTLTIQRTEQRDSAMYRCASSQGGTKVETQYFGPGTRLLVL.

The V call is TRBV19, the J call TRBJ2-3, with 11 bases lining up with TRBD2. This CDR3 spans 15 amino acids. Germline V gives CDR1 LNHDA, CDR2 SQIVND (reference sequence). J was trimmed by 3 bases and V by 4 bases; bases with no gene match: 3. CDR3 in DNA: TGTGCCAGTAGTAGATCTAGCGGGAGGACAGATACGCAGTATTTT. Residues: CASSRSSGRTDTQYF.

This clone was seen only a few times. This sequence joins TRBV7-2 and TRBJ2-6; D ambiguous. This CDR3 region has 19 residues. V shed 4 bases and J shed 0 bases, with 19 bases lying between them. Germline V gene sequence: CDR1 SGHTA, CDR2 FQGNSA. The CDR3 nucleotides are TGTGCCAGCAGCTCCCCCGGGTGGGCATCGGACTCTGGGGCCAACGTCCTGACTTTC. As protein: CASSSPGWASDSGANVLTF.

V gene TRBV11-2 combines with J gene TRBJ1-6; D is unresolved. The CDR3 runs 14 residues. V lost 6 bases and J lost 3, with 9 bases in between. Per germline, CDR1 SGHAT and CDR2 FQNNGV. The CDR3 DNA sequence: TGTGCCAGCAGTCTCGGAAACTATAATTCACCCCTCCACTTT. As protein: CASSLGNYNSPLHF.

V is TRBV7-8 and J is TRBJ2-7; D is perhaps TRBD1 (6 bases). V lost 5 bases, J lost 1 base, and 12 bases lay in between. The CDR3 is 14 amino acids. The germline gives CDR1 SGHVS, CDR2 FQNEAQ. CDR3 bases: TGTGCCAGCAGCCCCCGGACAGTTTCCTACGAGCAGTACTTC. This translates into CASSPRTVSYEQYF. The complete variable domain, with remaining parts taken from reference TRBV7-8 and TRBJ2-7, reads GAGVSQSPRYKVAKRGQDVALRCDPISGHVSLFWYQQALGQGPEFLTYFQNEAQLDKSGLPSDRFFAERPEGSVSTLKIQRTQQEDSAVYLCASSPRTVSYEQYFGPGTRLTVT.

V gene TRBV5-1 combines with J gene TRBJ2-2, with D perhaps TRBD2 (8 bases). CDR3 size: 16 residues. Trimming took off 7 bases at V and 1 base at J, with 17 bases between the two ends. In germline, CDR1 is SGHRS, CDR2 YFSETQ. The CDR3 protein is CASQTGTRQNTGELFF. For the CDR3, the DNA is TGCGCCAGCCAGACAGGGACTAGGCAGAACACCGGGGAGCTGTTTTTT.

The chain couples TRBV5-6 to TRBJ2-3; TRBD2 agrees at 16 bases. V trimming: 0 bases; J trimming: 7 bases; junction bases outside the gene matches: 11. CDR1 is SGHDT and CDR2 is YYEEEE in the germline V gene. The CDR3 is made up of 19 amino acids. Here the CDR3 reads CASSLGLGLAGGQSYTQYF. As DNA, the CDR3 is TGTGCCAGCAGCTTGGGGTTGGGACTAGCGGGAGGGCAGTCGTATACGCAGTATTTT.